This T cell receptor (beta chain) was sequenced during a study of graft-versus-host responses after intestinal transplantation. Study background: Anti-thymocyte globulin served as induction for all recipients, who then took tacrolimus and steroids for approximately three years. Findings and limits, study-wide: Recipient marrow contained GvH clones, some of which appeared first in ileum or blood.

Worth noting for this clone: Antigen: not known.

Measured with immunoSEQ multiplex PCR; TCRdb has only the in-frame clones, and not every one. Of over 90,000 clones detected, about 91% appear once; the ten largest clones hold 0.4% to 0.5%. The CDR3 has 16 residues. Trimming cost V 0 bases and J 0 bases, with 9 bases left between them. Germline assignment: CDR1 MNHEY and CDR2 SVGAGI. Sample: unstimulated CD8+ T cells sorted from spleen or lymph node cells, taken before intestinal transplant. This TCR was sampled from a human donor who received an intestinal transplant. The V and J genes are TRBV6-5 and TRBJ2-1; D might be TRBD2 (6 bases). The CDR3 bases are TGTGCCAGCAGTTACTCGGGACTTCACTCCTACAATGAGCAGTTCTTC. Amino acid sequence: CASSYSGLHSYNEQFF.